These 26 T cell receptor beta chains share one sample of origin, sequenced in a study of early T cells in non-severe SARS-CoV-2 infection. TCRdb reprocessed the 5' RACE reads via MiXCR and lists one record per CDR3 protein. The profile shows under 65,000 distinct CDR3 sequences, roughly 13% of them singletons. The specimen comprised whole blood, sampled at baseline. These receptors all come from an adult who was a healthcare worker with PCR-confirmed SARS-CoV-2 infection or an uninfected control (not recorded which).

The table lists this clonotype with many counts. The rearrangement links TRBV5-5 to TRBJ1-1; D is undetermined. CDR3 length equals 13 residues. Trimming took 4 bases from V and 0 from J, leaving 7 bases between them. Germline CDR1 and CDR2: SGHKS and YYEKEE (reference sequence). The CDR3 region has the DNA TGTGCCAGCAGCCCCGTTTTGAACACTGAAGCTTTCTTT. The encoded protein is CASSPVLNTEAFF. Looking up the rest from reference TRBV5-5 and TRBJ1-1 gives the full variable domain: DAGVTQSPTHLIKTRGQQVTLRCSPISGHKSVSWYQQVLGQGPQFIFQYYEKEERGRGNFPDRFSARQFPNYSSELNVNALLLGDSALYLCASSPVLNTEAFFGQGTRLTVV.

The CDR3 spells CASSRAGGATDTQYF. CDR3 bases: TGTGCCAGCAGCCGTGCCGGGGGGGCCACAGATACGCAGTATTTT. The chain couples TRBV7-3 to TRBJ2-3; TRBD2 agrees at 8 bases. The CDR3 is made up of 15 amino acids. Looked up from germline, CDR1 is SGHTA and CDR2 is FQGTGA. V gave up 5 bases and J gave up 2 bases; unmatched junction bases: 6.

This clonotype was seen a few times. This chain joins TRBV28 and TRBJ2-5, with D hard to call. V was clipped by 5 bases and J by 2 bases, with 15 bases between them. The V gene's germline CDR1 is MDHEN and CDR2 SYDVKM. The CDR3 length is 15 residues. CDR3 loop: CASSPPGDLQETQYF. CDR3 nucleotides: TGTGCCAGCAGTCCGCCAGGCGATTTACAAGAGACCCAGTACTTC.

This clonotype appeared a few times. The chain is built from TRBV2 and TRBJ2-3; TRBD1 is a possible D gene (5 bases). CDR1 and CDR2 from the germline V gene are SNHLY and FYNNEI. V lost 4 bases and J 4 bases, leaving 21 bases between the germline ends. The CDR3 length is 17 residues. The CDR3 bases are TGTGCCAGCAGTGCCCCCCCGTGGGGCCGGGCCGCAGATACGCAGTATTTT. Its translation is CASSAPPWGRAADTQYF.

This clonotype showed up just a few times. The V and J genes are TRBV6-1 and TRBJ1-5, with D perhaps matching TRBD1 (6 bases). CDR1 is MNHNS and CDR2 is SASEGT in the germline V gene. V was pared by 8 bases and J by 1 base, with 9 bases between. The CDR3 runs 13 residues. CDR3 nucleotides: TGTGCCAGCCTGAGGGGGAGCAATCAGCCCCAGCATTTT. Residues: CASLRGSNQPQHF.

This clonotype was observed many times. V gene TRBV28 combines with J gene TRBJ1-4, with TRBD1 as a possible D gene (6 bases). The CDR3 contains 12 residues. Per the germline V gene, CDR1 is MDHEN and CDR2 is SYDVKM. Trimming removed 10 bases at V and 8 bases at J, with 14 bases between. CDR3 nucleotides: TGTGCCACCTTGGGGGGCAAGGAAAAACTGTTTTTT. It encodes CATLGGKEKLFF.

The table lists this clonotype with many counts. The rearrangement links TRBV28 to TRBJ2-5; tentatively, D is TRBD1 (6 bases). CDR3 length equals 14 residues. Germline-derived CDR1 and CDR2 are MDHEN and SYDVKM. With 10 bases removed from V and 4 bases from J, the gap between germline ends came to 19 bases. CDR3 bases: TGTGCCACCTCGGGCCTACAGGGTCGAGAGACCCAGTACTTC. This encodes CATSGLQGRETQYF.

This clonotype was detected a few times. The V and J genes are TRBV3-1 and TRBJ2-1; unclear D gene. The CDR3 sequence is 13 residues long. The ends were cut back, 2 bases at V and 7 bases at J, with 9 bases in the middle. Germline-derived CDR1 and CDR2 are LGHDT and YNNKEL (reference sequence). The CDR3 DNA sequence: TGTGCCAGCAGCCAATCTAGACCAAATGAGCAGTTCTTC. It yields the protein CASSQSRPNEQFF.

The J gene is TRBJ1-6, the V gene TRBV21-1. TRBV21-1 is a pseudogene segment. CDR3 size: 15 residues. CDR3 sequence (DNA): TGTGCCAGCAGCAAAGCGCAGGGCAATGATTCACCCCTCCACTTT. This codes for CASSKAQGNDSPLHF.

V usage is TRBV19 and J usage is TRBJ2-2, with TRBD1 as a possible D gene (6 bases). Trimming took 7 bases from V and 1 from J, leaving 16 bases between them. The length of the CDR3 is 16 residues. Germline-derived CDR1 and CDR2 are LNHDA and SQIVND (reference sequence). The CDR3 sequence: CASTPAGTLNTGELFF. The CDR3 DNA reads TGTGCCAGTACCCCGGCCGGGACATTGAACACCGGGGAGCTGTTTTTT.

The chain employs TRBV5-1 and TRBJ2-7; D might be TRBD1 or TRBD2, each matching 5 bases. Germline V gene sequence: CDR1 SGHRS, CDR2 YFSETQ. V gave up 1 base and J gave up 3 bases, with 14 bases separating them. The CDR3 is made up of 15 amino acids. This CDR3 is CASSLRLAGSYEQYF. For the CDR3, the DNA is TGCGCCAGCAGCTTGAGGCTAGCAGGGAGCTACGAGCAGTACTTC.

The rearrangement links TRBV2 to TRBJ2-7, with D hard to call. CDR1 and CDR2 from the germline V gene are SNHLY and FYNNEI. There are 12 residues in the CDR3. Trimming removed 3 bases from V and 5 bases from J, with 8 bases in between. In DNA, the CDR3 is TGTGCCAGCAGTGACGAAAGCCACGAGCAGTACTTC. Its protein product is CASSDESHEQYF.

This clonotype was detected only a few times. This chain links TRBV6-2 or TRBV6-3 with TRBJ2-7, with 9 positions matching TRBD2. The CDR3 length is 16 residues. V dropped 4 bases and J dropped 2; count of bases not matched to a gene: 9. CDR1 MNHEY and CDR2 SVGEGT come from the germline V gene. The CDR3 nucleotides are TGTGCCAGCAGTTCGCAAAGACTAGCGGTTGCCTACGAGCAGTACTTC. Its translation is CASSSQRLAVAYEQYF.

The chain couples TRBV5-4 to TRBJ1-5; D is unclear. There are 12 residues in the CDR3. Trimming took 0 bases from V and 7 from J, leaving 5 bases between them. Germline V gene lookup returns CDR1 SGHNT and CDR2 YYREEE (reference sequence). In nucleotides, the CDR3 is TGTGCCAGCAGCTTGGAGAACCAGCCCCAGCATTTT. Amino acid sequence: CASSLENQPQHF.

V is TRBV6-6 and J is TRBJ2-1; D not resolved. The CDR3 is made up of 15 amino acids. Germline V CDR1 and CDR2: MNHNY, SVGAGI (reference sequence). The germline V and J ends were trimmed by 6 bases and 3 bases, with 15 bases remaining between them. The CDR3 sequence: CASSRPGLDYNEQFF. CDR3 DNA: TGTGCCAGCAGCCGCCCGGGCCTAGACTACAATGAGCAGTTCTTC.

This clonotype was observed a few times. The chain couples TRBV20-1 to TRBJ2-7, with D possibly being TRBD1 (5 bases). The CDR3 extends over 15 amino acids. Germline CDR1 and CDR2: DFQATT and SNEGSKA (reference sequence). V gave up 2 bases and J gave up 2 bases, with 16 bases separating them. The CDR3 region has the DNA TGCAGTGCTAGATCTCAGGGTTATGGGACCTACGAGCAGTACTTC. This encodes CSARSQGYGTYEQYF.

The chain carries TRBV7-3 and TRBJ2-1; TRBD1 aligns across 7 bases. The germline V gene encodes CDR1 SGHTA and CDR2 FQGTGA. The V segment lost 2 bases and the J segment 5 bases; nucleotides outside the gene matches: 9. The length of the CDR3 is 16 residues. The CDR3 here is CASSLLGQGVNNEQFF. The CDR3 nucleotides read TGTGCCAGCAGCTTACTTGGCCAGGGGGTGAACAATGAGCAGTTCTTC.

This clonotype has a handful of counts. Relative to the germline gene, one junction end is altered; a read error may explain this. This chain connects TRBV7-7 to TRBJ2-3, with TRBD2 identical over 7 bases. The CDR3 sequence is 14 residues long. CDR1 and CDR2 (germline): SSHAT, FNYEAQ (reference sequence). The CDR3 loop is CASSFGAGTDTQYF. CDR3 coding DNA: TGTGCTAGCAGCTTTGGAGCGGGGACAGATACGCAGTATTTT.

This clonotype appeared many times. Here the CDR3 DNA reads TGTGCCAGCAGTTCCCAGGTTATCTACGAGCAGTACTTC. The encoded protein is CASSSQVIYEQYF. The genes are TRBV6-2 or TRBV6-3 and TRBJ2-7; D is unresolved. The CDR3 loop spans 13 amino acids. Germline CDR1 and CDR2: MNHEY and SVGEGT. The V gene lost 4 bases and the J gene lost 3 bases, with 10 bases spanning the gap.

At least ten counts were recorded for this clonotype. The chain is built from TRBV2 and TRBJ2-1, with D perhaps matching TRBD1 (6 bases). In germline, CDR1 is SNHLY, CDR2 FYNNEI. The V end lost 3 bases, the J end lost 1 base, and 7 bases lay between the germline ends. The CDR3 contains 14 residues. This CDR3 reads CASSEQGSYNEQFF. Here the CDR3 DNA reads TGTGCCAGCAGTGAGCAGGGGTCCTACAATGAGCAGTTCTTC.

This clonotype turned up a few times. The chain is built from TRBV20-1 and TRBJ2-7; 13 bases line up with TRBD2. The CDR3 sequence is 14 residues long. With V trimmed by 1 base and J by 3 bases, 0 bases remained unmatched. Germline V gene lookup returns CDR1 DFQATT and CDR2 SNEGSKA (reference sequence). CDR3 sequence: CSARGLAGGYEQYF. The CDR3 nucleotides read TGCAGTGCTAGAGGACTAGCGGGGGGCTACGAGCAGTACTTC.

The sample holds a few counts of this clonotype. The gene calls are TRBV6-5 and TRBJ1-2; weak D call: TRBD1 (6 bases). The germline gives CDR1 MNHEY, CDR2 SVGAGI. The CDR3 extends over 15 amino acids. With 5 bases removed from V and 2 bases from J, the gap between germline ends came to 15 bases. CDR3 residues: CASSKGGGKNYGYTF. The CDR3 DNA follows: TGTGCCAGCAGTAAAGGGGGGGGTAAGAACTATGGCTACACCTTC.

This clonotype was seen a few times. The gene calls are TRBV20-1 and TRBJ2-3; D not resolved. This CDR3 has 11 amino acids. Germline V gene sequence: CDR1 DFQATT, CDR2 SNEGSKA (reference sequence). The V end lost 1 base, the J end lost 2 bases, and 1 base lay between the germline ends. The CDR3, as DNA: TGCAGTGCTAGAGTCACAGATACGCAGTATTTT. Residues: CSARVTDTQYF.

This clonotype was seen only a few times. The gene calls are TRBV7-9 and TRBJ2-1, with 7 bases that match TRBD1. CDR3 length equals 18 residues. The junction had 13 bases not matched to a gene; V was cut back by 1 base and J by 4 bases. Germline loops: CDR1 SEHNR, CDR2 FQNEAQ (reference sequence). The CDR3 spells CASSLVGQASGDYNEQFF. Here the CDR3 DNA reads TGTGCCAGCAGCTTAGTTGGACAGGCGAGCGGAGATTACAATGAGCAGTTCTTC.

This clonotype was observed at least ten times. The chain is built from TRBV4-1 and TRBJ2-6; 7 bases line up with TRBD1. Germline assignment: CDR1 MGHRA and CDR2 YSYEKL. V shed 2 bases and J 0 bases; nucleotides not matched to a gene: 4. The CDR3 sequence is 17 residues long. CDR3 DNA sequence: TGCGCCAGCAGCCAATGGGACAGTGCCTCTGGGGCCAACGTCCTGACTTTC. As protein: CASSQWDSASGANVLTF.

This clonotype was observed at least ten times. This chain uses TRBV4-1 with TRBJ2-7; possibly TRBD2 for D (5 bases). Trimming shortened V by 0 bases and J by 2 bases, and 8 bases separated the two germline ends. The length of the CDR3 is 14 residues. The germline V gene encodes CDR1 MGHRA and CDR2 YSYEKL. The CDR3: CASSQDPGAYEQYF. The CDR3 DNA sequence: TGCGCCAGCAGCCAAGATCCCGGGGCCTACGAGCAGTACTTC.